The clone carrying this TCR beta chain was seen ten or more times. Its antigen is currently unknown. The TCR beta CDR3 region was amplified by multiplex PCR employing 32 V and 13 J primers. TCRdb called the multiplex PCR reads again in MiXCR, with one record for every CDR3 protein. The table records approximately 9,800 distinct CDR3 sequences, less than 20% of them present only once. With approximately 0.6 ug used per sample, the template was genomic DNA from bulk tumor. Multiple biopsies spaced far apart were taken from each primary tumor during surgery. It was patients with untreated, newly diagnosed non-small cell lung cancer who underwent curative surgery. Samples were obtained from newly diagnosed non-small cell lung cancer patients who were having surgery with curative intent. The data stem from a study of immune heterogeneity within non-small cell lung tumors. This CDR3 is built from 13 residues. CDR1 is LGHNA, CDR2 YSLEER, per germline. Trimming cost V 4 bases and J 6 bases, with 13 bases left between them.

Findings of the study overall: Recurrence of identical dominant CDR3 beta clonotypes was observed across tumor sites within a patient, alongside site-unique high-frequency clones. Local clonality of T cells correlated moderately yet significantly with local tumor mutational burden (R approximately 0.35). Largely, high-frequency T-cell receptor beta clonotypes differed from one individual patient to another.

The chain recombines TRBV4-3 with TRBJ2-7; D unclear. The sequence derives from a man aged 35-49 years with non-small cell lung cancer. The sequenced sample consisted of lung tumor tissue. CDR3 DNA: TGCGCCAGCAGCCTCCAGGAGAGGTCCGAGCAGTACTTC. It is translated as CASSLQERSEQYF.